The rows below give T cell receptor beta chains drawn from one sample of a study of cytomegalovirus exposure and HLA in healthy donors. The table came from immunoSEQ multiplex PCR; TCRdb's copy has only in-frame clones and leaves some out. The sample lists some 160,000 clones, approximately 80% occurring once. Sequenced material: PBMCs. These receptors were taken from a woman in her 30s in good health and CMV-seronegative. Both conserved end residues are part of each CDR3. The D gene is left open where the match is weak. Clone sizes are given selectively: once, few, many, or a class where the clone is expanded.

>.|TRBV7-9|.|TRBJ2-1
TGTGCCAGCACCTCTAGCTGGACGGGGAACTCCTACAATGAGCAGTTCTTC
CASTSSWTGNSYNEQFF
>.|TRBV7-6|TRBD1|TRBJ2-2
TGTGCCAGCAGCTTAATACAGGGGGACTTCACCGGGGAGCTGTTTTTT
CASSLIQGDFTGELFF
>.|TRBV7-9|.|TRBJ2-1
TGTGCCAGCAGCTTAGAATCGGGAAATGAGCAGTTCTTC
CASSLESGNEQFF
>once|TRBV4-2|TRBD2|TRBJ2-1
TGTGCCAGCAGCCAAGATGTCCAGCGGGGGGTCTACAATGAGCAGTTCTTC
CASSQDVQRGVYNEQFF
>.|TRBV6-6|.|TRBJ2-5
TGTGCCAGCAGCACCCGAGGGGGTGGAGAGACCCAGTACTTC
CASSTRGGGETQYF
>.|TRBV27|.|TRBJ1-4
TGTGCCAGCAGCCCGCGAGCAACTAATGAAAAACTGTTTTTT
CASSPRATNEKLFF
>.|TRBV27|TRBD2|TRBJ2-7
TGTGCCAGCACCCCGAGGGGTATTCTAGCGGGAGACCCCTACGAGCAGTACTTC
CASTPRGILAGDPYEQYF
>few|TRBV5-4|TRBD1|TRBJ2-7
TGTGCCAGCAGGTACCAACAGGGGGCAAGGTTTAGGAACGAGCAGTACTTC
CASRYQQGARFRNEQYF
>.|TRBV7-8|TRBD1|TRBJ1-1
TGTGCCAGCGGACAGGGGGAGTTCACTGAAGCTTTCTTT
CASGQGEFTEAFF
>few|TRBV7-3|.|TRBJ1-2
TGTGCCAGCAGCTTCGGAGGTGACTATGGCTACACCTTC
CASSFGGDYGYTF
>.|TRBV7-6|TRBD1|TRBJ1-6
TGTGCCAGCAGCTTAGTAGGGACAGGGAATTCACCCCTCCACTTT
CASSLVGTGNSPLHF
>.|TRBV30|.|TRBJ1-2
TGTGCCTGGATGGCCCTAGGCAGGGTGGGTGGCTACACCTTC
CAWMALGRVGGYTF
>.|TRBV19|TRBD2|TRBJ2-2
TGTGCCAGTAGTCTGTCTAGCGGGTCAGGGACCGGGGAGCTGTTTTTT
CASSLSSGSGTGELFF
>.|TRBV7-3|TRBD1|TRBJ1-2
TGTGCCAGCAGCCAGGACAGGGGAGTCGGCTACACCTTC
CASSQDRGVGYTF
>.|TRBV4-2|TRBD1|TRBJ1-3
TGTGCCAGCAGCCACCGGGACAGGAGCTCTGGAAACACCATATATTTT
CASSHRDRSSGNTIYF
>.|TRBV30|.|TRBJ1-5
TGTGCCTGGAGTGTACCCAGAGGGCGAGGCAATCAGCCCCAGCATTTT
CAWSVPRGRGNQPQHF
>few|TRBV18|.|TRBJ2-7
TGTGCCAGCTCACCAACTCCGAACTACGAGCAGTACTTC
CASSPTPNYEQYF
>.|TRBV25-1|TRBD2|TRBJ2-7
TGTGCCAGCAGTGATAATAGCGGGAGGGCCCTAGGCGAGCAGTACTTC
CASSDNSGRALGEQYF
>.|TRBV11-2|.|TRBJ1-5
TGTGCCAGCAGCTTAGCCGACTTGGGCAATCAGCCCCAGCATTTT
CASSLADLGNQPQHF
>.|TRBV7-6|.|TRBJ2-3
TGTGCCAGCAGCCCTTCTCTCGGACTAACCGTAGATACGCAGTATTTT
CASSPSLGLTVDTQYF
>.|TRBV5-6|TRBD1|TRBJ2-2
TGTGCCAGCAGCTTTGGTTACATTACAGGGGCGGCCGGGGAGCTGTTTTTT
CASSFGYITGAAGELFF
>.|TRBV7-9|TRBD2|TRBJ2-1
TGTGCCAGCAGCTTACTCCCAGGGGCTAGCGGGATAGGCGAGCAGTTCTTC
CASSLLPGASGIGEQFF
>.|TRBV6-1|TRBD1|TRBJ2-1
TGTGCCAGCAGTGAAGCACTCCCCAGGGGGCGCTGGGTCATTGAGCAGTTCTTC
CASSEALPRGRWVIEQFF
>.|TRBV7-9|.|TRBJ1-2
TGTGCCAGCAGCTCACAGGGTTTTAACTATGGCTACACCTTC
CASSSQGFNYGYTF
>.|TRBV25-1|.|TRBJ2-7
TGTGCCAGCGCGATGGCGGGGGCCTCCTACGAGCAGTACTTC
CASAMAGASYEQYF
>.|TRBV4-1|TRBD1|TRBJ1-1
TGCGCCAGCAGCCAACTGACAGGGGTCCGAGCTGAAGCTTTCTTT
CASSQLTGVRAEAFF
>.|TRBV19|.|TRBJ1-5
TGTGCCAGTAGTATCACTAATCAGCCCCAGCATTTT
CASSITNQPQHF
>.|TRBV5-4|.|TRBJ2-1
TGTGCCAGCAGCTTGGCCTCCGAGAGCTCCTACAATGAGCAGTTCTTC
CASSLASESSYNEQFF
>few|TRBV5-1|.|TRBJ1-1
TGCGCCAGCAGCTTGGAACCGGGATCTGAAGCTTTCTTT
CASSLEPGSEAFF
>.|TRBV6-5|.|TRBJ1-1
TGTGCCAGCAGTTTGACAGAACCCATCACTGAAGCTTTCTTT
CASSLTEPITEAFF
>.|TRBV9|.|TRBJ1-1
TGTGCCAGCAGCGTAGTTGGAGGTTCCGCTTTCTTT
CASSVVGGSAFF
>.|TRBV5-6|.|TRBJ2-7
TGTGCCAGCAGCTTGGACAGGGGAGGCTACGAGCAGTACTTC
CASSLDRGGYEQYF
>.|TRBV18|.|TRBJ1-5
TGTGCCAGCTCACATGCGGGTGGCAATCAGCCCCAGCATTTT
CASSHAGGNQPQHF
>.|TRBV6-5|TRBD1|TRBJ2-7
TGTGCCAGCAGTTACACAGGACAGGCAGGGGAGCAGTACTTC
CASSYTGQAGEQYF
>.|TRBV6-1|.|TRBJ1-2
TGTGCCAGCAGTGAATTGACAGCCCTCTCCAACTATGGCTACACCTTC
CASSELTALSNYGYTF
>.|TRBV4-1|.|TRBJ2-5
TGCGCCAGCAGCCAAGCGATCGTACAGGGCTGGGAGACCCAGTACTTC
CASSQAIVQGWETQYF
>.|TRBV6-1|TRBD1|TRBJ1-2
TGTGCCAGCAGTCTCACAGGGGTCCAGAATGGCTACACCTTC
CASSLTGVQNGYTF
>few|TRBV28|TRBD1|TRBJ1-5
TGTGCCAGCAGTTTCCCGGGACAGGGCAATCAGCCCCAGCATTTT
CASSFPGQGNQPQHF
>.|TRBV6-1|TRBD1|TRBJ2-7
TGTGCCAGCAGATTGACAGGGGGCCGAAACGAGCAGTACTTC
CASRLTGGRNEQYF
>few|TRBV11-2|TRBD2|TRBJ2-3
TGTGCCAGCAGCTTATATCAGCGGGGGGGCGAAGATACGCAGTATTTT
CASSLYQRGGEDTQYF
>.|TRBV27|.|TRBJ1-1
TGTGCCAGCAGTAGAGGGGGTAGGAACACTGAAGCTTTCTTT
CASSRGGRNTEAFF
>.|TRBV6-1|TRBD1|TRBJ1-1
TGTGCCAGCAGTGAGGGGACAGGGCTCACTGAAGCTTTCTTT
CASSEGTGLTEAFF
>.|TRBV29-1|.|TRBJ2-7
TGCAGCGTTGCGCCGGACAGACTGGGCGAGCAGTACTTC
CSVAPDRLGEQYF